This entry lists 27 T cell receptor beta chains sequenced from one sample in a study of blood T cell repertoires in COVID-19. Sequencing was performed with immunoSEQ multiplex PCR; in TCRdb, only in-frame clones are kept and a portion is missing. The table lists about 480,000 clones, approximately 88% of them singletons. Input material: PBMCs or T cells enriched from blood (not recorded which). Every receptor here comes from a woman in her forties who had recovered from COVID-19.

The chain uses TRBV13 and TRBJ1-6; 9 nucleotides match TRBD1. The length of the CDR3 is 14 residues. Unmatched junction bases numbered 2, after V lost 4 bases and J lost 7 bases. Germline lookup yields CDR1 PRHDT and CDR2 FYEKMQ (reference sequence). The CDR3 protein is CASSSDRGNSPLHF. The CDR3 DNA reads TGTGCCAGCAGCTCGGACAGGGGAAATTCACCCCTCCACTTT.

The chain carries TRBV5-1 and TRBJ2-1, with 8 bases identical to TRBD1. V was clipped by 5 bases and J by 8 bases; unmatched bases: 9. This CDR3 is 14 amino acids long. Germline assignment: CDR1 SGHRS and CDR2 YFSETQ. The CDR3 reads CASRQFSQGDEQFF. In DNA form, the CDR3 reads TGCGCCAGCAGGCAATTCTCACAGGGGGATGAGCAGTTCTTC. Full variable domain (remainder filled in from reference TRBV5-1 and TRBJ2-1): KAGVTQTPRYLIKTRGQQVTLSCSPISGHRSVSWYQQTPGQGLQFLFEYFSETQRNKGNFPGRFSGRQFSNSRSEMNVSTLELGDSALYLCASRQFSQGDEQFFGPGTRLTVL.

The chain has TRBV18 and TRBJ1-2; D might be TRBD1 (6 bases). V shed 2 bases and J shed 3 bases, with 13 bases lying between them. Germline V gene lookup returns CDR1 KGHSH and CDR2 LQKENI. The CDR3 contains 15 residues. For the CDR3, the DNA is TGTGCCAGCTCACCAGGGGGCGGGTTCGACTATGGCTACACCTTC. Translating gives CASSPGGGFDYGYTF.

This sequence joins TRBV7-2 and TRBJ2-7; D is possibly TRBD2 (6 bases). The CDR3 has 16 residues. Germline CDR1 and CDR2: SGHTA and FQGNSA. Trimming removed 1 base at V and 3 bases at J, with 16 bases between. The CDR3 sequence: CASSLVSSGGNYEQYF. DNA for the CDR3: TGTGCCAGCAGCTTAGTAAGTTCGGGCGGGAACTACGAGCAGTACTTC.

The V call is TRBV3-1 (or the pseudogene TRBV3-2), the J call TRBJ2-7; TRBD1 matches at 8 bases. V was clipped by 6 bases and J by 2 bases; unmatched bases: 18. The CDR3 length is 18 residues. Germline V gives CDR1 LGHDT, CDR2 YNNKEL (reference sequence). CDR3 nucleotide sequence: TGTGCCAGCAGTAACGGACAGGGTACGGCTAGCGTAGCCTACGAGCAGTACTTC. Protein: CASSNGQGTASVAYEQYF.

The table lists this clone with a few counts. V usage is TRBV3-1 (or the pseudogene TRBV3-2) and J usage is TRBJ2-4, with 7 nucleotides matching TRBD2. V gave up 7 bases and J gave up 8 bases; unmatched junction bases: 17. CDR1 LGHDT and CDR2 YNNKEL come from the germline V gene (reference sequence). The CDR3 length is 16 residues. The CDR3 nucleotides are TGTGCCAGCATTTCAGAGGGAGGGCCAGTGTCCGACATTCAGTACTTC. Its protein product is CASISEGGPVSDIQYF.

This clone was observed once. The J gene is TRBJ2-2, the V gene TRBV7-9; TRBD1 matches 11 bases. V shed 2 bases and J 3 bases; nucleotides not matched to a gene: 2. Germline V gene sequence: CDR1 SEHNR, CDR2 FQNEAQ (reference sequence). The CDR3 extends over 16 amino acids. CDR3 nucleotides: TGTGCCAGCAGCTTATGGACAGGGGGCCACACCGGGGAGCTGTTTTTT. Translated: CASSLWTGGHTGELFF.

The V gene is TRBV7-9, the J gene TRBJ2-1, with D uncertain. Trimming cost V 5 bases and J 10 bases, with 24 bases left between them. Germline lookup yields CDR1 SEHNR and CDR2 FQNEAQ (reference sequence). The length of the CDR3 is 16 residues. The CDR3 region has the DNA TGTGCCAGCAGCCAAGCCCCGGCGGATCTGTTAGGCGAGCAGTTCTTC. Residues: CASSQAPADLLGEQFF. The whole variable domain, remainder taken from reference TRBV7-9 and TRBJ2-1, is DTGVSQNPRHKITKRGQNVTFRCDPISEHNRLYWYRQTLGQGPEFLTYFQNEAQLEKSRLLSDRFSAERPKGSFSTLEIQRTEQGDSAMYLCASSQAPADLLGEQFFGPGTRLTVL.

This clone has just one count. This chain uses TRBV11-3 with TRBJ1-1; no definite D call. Germline V gene sequence: CDR1 SGHNT, CDR2 YENEEA. The CDR3 is 15 amino acids. V shed 3 bases and J shed 0 bases, with 11 bases lying between them. The CDR3 nucleotides are TGTGCCAGCAGCTTGCGGGTTTTCATGAACACTGAAGCTTTCTTT. As protein: CASSLRVFMNTEAFF.

This clone turned up a few times. J is TRBJ1-5 and V is TRBV6-6; D is possibly TRBD1 (5 bases). Germline lookup yields CDR1 MNHNY and CDR2 SVGAGI (reference sequence). The CDR3 extends over 17 amino acids. Trimming cost V 6 bases and J 0 bases, with 18 bases left between them. The CDR3 DNA sequence: TGTGCCAGCAGGCGAGGATTGACAGCAGATAGCAATCAGCCCCAGCATTTT. Encoded protein: CASRRGLTADSNQPQHF.

V gene TRBV6-5 combines with J gene TRBJ1-2; 7 nucleotides agree with TRBD1. CDR1 and CDR2 (germline): MNHEY, SVGAGI. The CDR3 consists of 13 residues. V shed 8 bases, J shed 5 bases, and the junction held 8 bases outside the gene matches. The CDR3 spells CASQLGTDYGYTF. The CDR3 region has the DNA TGTGCCAGCCAGTTGGGGACAGATTATGGCTACACCTTC.

The chain combines TRBV2 with TRBJ1-5, with TRBD1 matching over 11 bases. This CDR3 comprises 17 residues. Germline V gene data show CDR1 as SNHLY and CDR2 as FYNNEI. V was pared by 5 bases and J by 6 bases, with 12 bases of the junction left unmatched. For the CDR3, the DNA is TGTGCCAGCAGTTCTTCCTCAGAGGACAGGGGGCTTCAGCCCCAGCATTTT. Its protein product is CASSSSSEDRGLQPQHF.

This clone appeared a single time. This chain joins TRBV7-2 and TRBJ2-5; 7 bases line up with TRBD1. The trim removed 5 bases at V and 0 bases at J, leaving 6 bases unmatched. The CDR3 has 15 amino acids. Germline lookup yields CDR1 SGHTA and CDR2 FQGNSA. Here the CDR3 reads CASSLRGTYQETQYF. The DNA for the CDR3 is TGTGCCAGCAGCCTCAGGGGGACCTACCAAGAGACCCAGTACTTC. The full variable domain, its missing parts supplied by reference TRBV7-2 and TRBJ2-5, is GAGVSQSPSNKVTEKGKDVELRCDPISGHTALYWYRQSLGQGLEFLIYFQGNSAPDKSGLPSDRFSAERTGGSVSTLTIQRTQQEDSAVYLCASSLRGTYQETQYFGPGTRLLVL.

The V gene is TRBV4-3, the J gene TRBJ1-1, with a weak D call TRBD1 (5 bases). Germline CDR1 is LGHNA and CDR2 is YSLEER. V lost 5 bases and J 0 bases, leaving 7 bases between the germline ends. The CDR3 consists of 13 residues. The CDR3, as DNA: TGCGCCAGCAGCTTACAGGTGAACACTGAAGCTTTCTTT. Encoded protein: CASSLQVNTEAFF.

V usage is TRBV9 and J usage is TRBJ2-7; tentatively, D is TRBD1 (6 bases). Trimming removed 0 bases at V and 3 bases at J, with 10 bases between. Germline V gene sequence: CDR1 SGDLS, CDR2 YYNGEE. There are 14 residues in the CDR3. The DNA of the CDR3 is TGTGCCAGCAGCGTAGGAGCAGGGGACTACGAGCAGTACTTC. Protein: CASSVGAGDYEQYF.

This clone showed up just once. The genes are TRBV7-2 and TRBJ1-5; D gene unclear. CDR1 is SGHTA and CDR2 is FQGNSA in the germline V gene. V was cut by 5 bases and J by 0 bases, with 8 bases left in between. The CDR3 is 14 residues long. CDR3 loop: CASSPTSSNQPQHF. CDR3 sequence (DNA): TGTGCCAGCAGCCCCACAAGTAGCAATCAGCCCCAGCATTTT.

The chain recombines TRBV28 with TRBJ1-5, with TRBD1 as a possible D gene (6 bases). The CDR3 consists of 14 residues. Per germline, CDR1 MDHEN and CDR2 SYDVKM. Trimming left V 2 bases short and J 6 bases short, with 11 bases between. The CDR3 region has the DNA TGTGCCAGCAGTTTAGCGGGGGCTCGTCAGCCCCAGCATTTT. Its translation: CASSLAGARQPQHF.

This chain links TRBV19 with TRBJ2-1; a possible D gene is TRBD1 (7 bases). This CDR3 has 15 amino acids. Germline-derived CDR1 and CDR2 are LNHDA and SQIVND (reference sequence). V was shortened by 7 bases and J by 9 bases, with 22 bases between the two germline ends. The CDR3 region is CASNLRLGTVFEQFF. The CDR3 DNA reads as TGTGCCAGTAATTTGAGACTAGGGACAGTCTTTGAGCAGTTCTTC.

The chain recombines TRBV30 with TRBJ2-1, with TRBD2 as a possible D gene (5 bases). The V and J ends lost 4 bases and 13 bases respectively, with 14 bases between them. Germline assignment: CDR1 GTSNPN and CDR2 SVGIG (reference sequence). The CDR3 covers 11 residues. CDR3 region: CAWTTGEIQFF. The CDR3 DNA reads TGTGCCTGGACAACTGGGGAGATCCAGTTCTTC. The full variable domain, rest sourced from reference TRBV30 and TRBJ2-1, is SQTIHQWPATLVQPVGSPLSLECTVEGTSNPNLYWYRQAAGRGLQLLFYSVGIGQISSEVPQNLSASRPQDRQFILSSKKLLLSDSGFYLCAWTTGEIQFFGPGTRLTVL.

This chain links TRBV5-8 with TRBJ1-1, with D possibly being TRBD1 (6 bases). The CDR3 sequence is 14 residues long. Deletions cut 1 base from V and 5 bases from J, with 12 bases between. Germline V gene data show CDR1 as SGHTS and CDR2 as YDEGEE. The CDR3 DNA follows: TGTGCCAGCAGCTTGCCTCAGGGGTTGACTGAAGCTTTCTTT. Translating it yields CASSLPQGLTEAFF.

The chain uses TRBV11-2 and TRBJ2-1; TRBD2 agrees at 8 bases. This CDR3 is built from 18 residues. Germline V gives CDR1 SGHAT, CDR2 FQNNGV. The J segment lost 1 base and the V segment lost 3 bases, leaving 11 bases of the junction unmatched. The DNA for the CDR3 is TGTGCCAGCAGCTTCCCCGTGCAAGCGGGAGAATCCTACAATGAGCAGTTCTTC. Its translation is CASSFPVQAGESYNEQFF.

The V and J genes are TRBV7-9 and TRBJ2-3, with D possibly being TRBD2 (5 bases). Germline-derived CDR1 and CDR2 are SEHNR and FQNEAQ (reference sequence). V gave up 5 bases and J gave up 2 bases, with 8 bases separating them. CDR3 length: 13 amino acids. The CDR3 sequence: CASSPGLTDTQYF. In DNA form, the CDR3 reads TGTGCCAGCAGCCCCGGACTCACAGATACGCAGTATTTT. The variable domain in full, completed from reference TRBV7-9 and TRBJ2-3, reads DTGVSQNPRHKITKRGQNVTFRCDPISEHNRLYWYRQTLGQGPEFLTYFQNEAQLEKSRLLSDRFSAERPKGSFSTLEIQRTEQGDSAMYLCASSPGLTDTQYFGPGTRLTVL.

This clone was observed a single time. The rearrangement joins TRBV5-1 to TRBJ1-1; tentatively, D is TRBD1 (6 bases). CDR1 and CDR2 (germline): SGHRS, YFSETQ. The V and J ends lost 5 bases and 0 bases respectively, with 17 bases between them. The CDR3 is 16 residues long. The CDR3 spells CASRPGRGAVNTEAFF. CDR3 nucleotide sequence: TGCGCCAGCAGGCCCGGGCGGGGGGCCGTGAACACTGAAGCTTTCTTT.

This rearrangement joins TRBV7-2 to TRBJ1-4; 7 bases agree with TRBD1. The CDR3 extends over 16 amino acids. J lost 7 bases, V lost 4 bases, and 12 bases had no gene match. The V gene's germline CDR1 is SGHTA and CDR2 FQGNSA. CDR3 bases: TGTGCCAGCAGCTCCCCTAAGACAGGGCCGGGTGAAAAACTGTTTTTT. Its translation is CASSSPKTGPGEKLFF.

The chain couples TRBV2 to TRBJ1-4; weak D call: TRBD1 (6 bases). Per the germline V gene, CDR1 is SNHLY and CDR2 is FYNNEI. Trimming removed 8 bases at V and 4 bases at J, with 11 bases between. CDR3 length equals 13 residues. CDR3 DNA sequence: TGTGCCAGCCTTCGGACAGATAATGAAAAACTGTTTTTT. It yields the protein CASLRTDNEKLFF. Full variable domain (rest looked up from reference TRBV2 and TRBJ1-4): EPEVTQTPSHQVTQMGQEVILRCVPISNHLYFYWYRQILGQKVEFLVSFYNNEISEKSEIFDDQFSVERPDGSNFTLKIRSTKLEDSAMYFCASLRTDNEKLFFGSGTQLSVL.

The chain joins TRBV5-5 to TRBJ2-1; 12 bases map to TRBD2. The V gene end was trimmed by 2 bases and the J gene end by 8 bases; junction bases not matched to a gene: 8. This CDR3 comprises 16 residues. The germline CDR1 and CDR2 sequences are SGHKS and YYEKEE (reference sequence). The CDR3 DNA is TGTGCCAGCAGCTTTCGAACTAGCGGGAGGCGCGATGAGCAGTTCTTC. It encodes CASSFRTSGRRDEQFF.

This clone was detected only once. This sequence joins TRBV11-3 and TRBJ2-1, with 8 bases matching TRBD2. Germline CDR1 and CDR2: SGHNT and YENEEA. The CDR3 runs 16 residues. Losses at the gene ends were 3 bases for V and 4 bases for J; bases not matched to a gene: 8. In nucleotides, the CDR3 is TGTGCCAGCAGCTTTAAGCGGGAGACGATGTACAATGAGCAGTTCTTC. Its translation: CASSFKRETMYNEQFF.